A single sample is the source of the 21 T cell receptor beta chains below, sequenced in a study of blood T cell repertoires in COVID-19 (dated by TCRdb to about 2020). Library preparation employed the immunoSEQ multiplex PCR assay. Entries here come from immuneACCESS through TCRdb and include only in-frame sequences with V and J called. Some clones fail to appear in such tables; in the studies checked, an unresolved V gene covers under half of the shortfall, and the cause of the remainder is unknown. This sample holds a few hundred thousand clones; around 87% were observed only once. The ten largest make up 2% to 2.5% of the sample. Sequencing used peripheral blood. The receptors shown here come from a woman in her forties or fifties with acute or convalescent COVID-19.

The V call is TRBV4-2, the J call TRBJ2-2; TRBD2 is a possible D gene (5 bases). The CDR3 is 16 amino acids. V was shortened by 1 base and J by 1 base, with 10 bases between the two germline ends. Germline CDR1 and CDR2: LGHNA and YNFKEQ. The CDR3 DNA is TGTGCCAGCAGCCAAGTAGTGGCGGGGAACACCGGGGAGCTGTTTTTT. Encoded protein: CASSQVVAGNTGELFF.

The V call is TRBV7-6, the J call TRBJ1-4; possibly TRBD1 for D (5 bases). Germline V gene sequence: CDR1 SGHVS, CDR2 FNYEAQ. V lost 5 bases and J 4 bases, leaving 14 bases between the germline ends. This CDR3 contains 15 residues. The CDR3 here is CASSLLTGDNEKLFF. In DNA form, the CDR3 reads TGTGCCAGCAGCCTTCTAACAGGAGATAATGAAAAACTGTTTTTT. Drawing the rest from reference TRBV7-6 and TRBJ1-4, the complete variable domain is GAGVSQSPRYKVTKRGQDVALRCDPISGHVSLYWYRQALGQGPEFLTYFNYEAQQDKSGLPNDRFSAERPEGSISTLTIQRTEQRDSAMYRCASSLLTGDNEKLFFGSGTQLSVL.

The chain is built from TRBV19 and TRBJ2-1, with 8 bases that match TRBD1. CDR3 size: 13 residues. After removal of 8 bases from V and 7 bases from J, the junction contained 7 bases not matched to a gene. Germline V lookup: CDR1 LNHDA, CDR2 SQIVND (reference sequence). The CDR3 sequence: CASWDRNPNEQFF. The DNA for the CDR3 is TGTGCCAGTTGGGACAGGAATCCGAATGAGCAGTTCTTC.

The chain is built from TRBV24-1 and TRBJ1-5; possible D gene TRBD1, 5 bases. Germline V CDR1 and CDR2: KGHDR, SFDVKD. The germline V and J ends were trimmed by 7 bases and 3 bases, with 12 bases remaining between them. The CDR3 has 14 residues. The CDR3 coding sequence is TGTGCCACCAGGGACAATTCCCCCAATCAGCCCCAGCATTTT. Protein product: CATRDNSPNQPQHF.

This CDR3 reads CASGTGQGSGNTIYF. The CDR3 DNA follows: TGTGCCAGCGGGACAGGACAGGGCTCTGGAAACACCATATATTTT. The J gene is TRBJ1-3, the V gene TRBV28, with 8 nucleotides matching TRBD1. Germline V gene sequence: CDR1 MDHEN, CDR2 SYDVKM. V was pared by 8 bases and J by 0 bases, with 6 bases of the junction left unmatched. The CDR3 spans 15 residues.

The genes are TRBV5-6 and TRBJ2-2, with a weak D call TRBD1 (6 bases). CDR1 SGHDT and CDR2 YYEEEE come from the germline V gene. V lost 4 bases and J lost 6, with 13 bases in between. The CDR3 has 14 residues. The CDR3 coding sequence is TGTGCCAGCAGCACCCGGACAGTTCCCGGGGAGCTGTTTTTT. Its translation: CASSTRTVPGELFF.

The chain employs TRBV19 and TRBJ2-3, with 15 positions matching TRBD2. The CDR3 spans 18 residues. V trimming: 4 bases; J trimming: 4 bases; junction bases outside the gene matches: 9. The germline gives CDR1 LNHDA, CDR2 SQIVND (reference sequence). The CDR3 region is CASSTRTSGRAVSDTQYF. The CDR3 DNA sequence: TGTGCCAGTAGTACAAGGACTAGCGGGAGGGCCGTGTCAGATACGCAGTATTTT.

The chain has TRBV28 and TRBJ1-4, with a tentative D call TRBD1 (5 bases). V was cut by 5 bases and J by 0 bases, with 13 bases left in between. The germline V gene encodes CDR1 MDHEN and CDR2 SYDVKM. The CDR3 runs to 16 residues. The chain's CDR3 is CASSEMVGATNEKLFF. The CDR3 nucleotides are TGTGCCAGCAGTGAAATGGTAGGGGCAACTAATGAAAAACTGTTTTTT.

V usage is TRBV19 and J usage is TRBJ1-5; D is possibly TRBD1 (5 bases). CDR1 and CDR2 from the germline V gene are LNHDA and SQIVND (reference sequence). The CDR3 totals 18 residues. The germline V and J ends were trimmed by 4 bases and 3 bases, with 22 bases remaining between them. Here the CDR3 reads CASSSPPGSRGLNQPQHF. The CDR3 nucleotides read TGTGCCAGTAGTAGCCCCCCTGGCAGTCGGGGACTCAATCAGCCCCAGCATTTT.

The chain combines TRBV24-1 with TRBJ2-5; 10 bases agree with TRBD1. The junction had 4 bases not matched to a gene; V was cut back by 3 bases and J by 4 bases. Germline CDR1 and CDR2: KGHDR and SFDVKD. CDR3 size: 15 residues. The CDR3 here is CATSDRQGAGETQYF. As DNA, the CDR3 is TGTGCCACCAGTGATCGACAGGGGGCAGGAGAGACCCAGTACTTC.

V usage is TRBV27 and J usage is TRBJ2-2; 12 bases are shared with TRBD2. Germline-derived CDR1 and CDR2 are MNHEY and SMNVEV (reference sequence). V shed 6 bases, J shed 6 bases, and the junction held 2 bases outside the gene matches. This CDR3 comprises 14 residues. The CDR3 region is CASRRTSGAGELFF. Here the CDR3 DNA reads TGTGCCAGCAGGCGGACTAGCGGGGCCGGGGAGCTGTTTTTT.

V and J are TRBV24-1 and TRBJ2-7; no firm D call. Trimming removed 3 bases at V and 5 bases at J, with 13 bases between. The CDR3 totals 14 residues. Germline CDR1 KGHDR, CDR2 SFDVKD. Here the CDR3 reads CATSDDKATDEQYF. CDR3 nucleotides: TGTGCCACCAGTGATGACAAGGCTACTGACGAGCAGTACTTC.

The chain carries TRBV2 and TRBJ2-1; a weak D match, TRBD1 (6 bases). Germline CDR1 is SNHLY and CDR2 is FYNNEI. V was clipped by 6 bases and J by 6 bases, with 18 bases between them. This CDR3 is built from 15 residues. The CDR3 is CASSHEGEWGNEQFF. The CDR3 DNA reads TGTGCCAGCAGCCACGAGGGGGAGTGGGGCAATGAGCAGTTCTTC.

This clone appeared once. V is TRBV11-1 and J is TRBJ1-2, with 12 positions matching TRBD1. In germline, CDR1 is SGHAT, CDR2 FQDESV (reference sequence). The CDR3 has 14 amino acids. The ends lost 5 bases at V and 4 bases at J; junction bases unmatched: 2. CDR3 residues: CASSPGQGAYGYTF. CDR3 nucleotide sequence: TGTGCCAGCAGCCCGGGACAGGGGGCCTATGGCTACACCTTC.

V gene TRBV5-1 combines with J gene TRBJ2-3; 7 nucleotides align to TRBD2. The CDR3 spans 15 residues. Looked up from germline, CDR1 is SGHRS and CDR2 is YFSETQ. J was trimmed by 5 bases and V by 6 bases; bases with no gene match: 12. The CDR3 sequence: CASNLLGGPQDTQYF. The CDR3 DNA sequence: TGCGCCAGCAACCTCCTGGGAGGGCCACAAGATACGCAGTATTTT.

This chain uses TRBV11-2 with TRBJ1-1; TRBD1 matches at 7 bases. The J segment lost 2 bases and the V segment lost 6 bases, leaving 3 bases of the junction unmatched. Germline V lookup: CDR1 SGHAT, CDR2 FQNNGV. CDR3 length: 13 amino acids. CDR3 sequence (DNA): TGTGCCAGCAGGTACAGGGGAAACACTGAAGCTTTCTTT. This sequence encodes CASRYRGNTEAFF. Full variable domain (rest looked up from reference TRBV11-2 and TRBJ1-1): EAGVAQSPRYKIIEKRQSVAFWCNPISGHATLYWYQQILGQGPKLLIQFQNNGVVDDSQLPKDRFSAERLKGVDSTLKIQPAKLEDSAVYLCASRYRGNTEAFFGQGTRLTVV.

V gene TRBV9 combines with J gene TRBJ1-2; D might be TRBD1 (5 bases). Trimming cost V 8 bases and J 2 bases, with 7 bases left between them. Germline loops: CDR1 SGDLS, CDR2 YYNGEE. This CDR3 contains 11 residues. The CDR3 is CARDKNYGYTF. The CDR3 DNA follows: TGTGCCAGGGACAAAAACTATGGCTACACCTTC.

This clone occurred once. This rearrangement joins TRBV28 to TRBJ1-1, with unresolved D. CDR3 length equals 12 residues. The V end was cut by 4 bases, the J end by 7 bases, with 10 bases between. CDR1 is MDHEN, CDR2 SYDVKM, per germline. The DNA for the CDR3 is TGTGCCAGCAGTTCGCTGGAGATTGAAGCTTTCTTT. Translating it yields CASSSLEIEAFF.

This chain uses TRBV7-2 with TRBJ2-7; 8 bases fit TRBD1. Germline trimming cut 4 bases from V and 7 bases from J; bases unmatched to any gene: 9. The CDR3 totals 14 residues. CDR1 SGHTA and CDR2 FQGNSA come from the germline V gene. CDR3 residues: CASSSNRGWGEQYF. For the CDR3, the DNA is TGTGCCAGCAGCTCCAACAGGGGGTGGGGTGAGCAGTACTTC. The full variable domain, its missing parts supplied by reference TRBV7-2 and TRBJ2-7, is GAGVSQSPSNKVTEKGKDVELRCDPISGHTALYWYRQSLGQGLEFLIYFQGNSAPDKSGLPSDRFSAERTGGSVSTLTIQRTQQEDSAVYLCASSSNRGWGEQYFGPGTRLTVT.

The J gene is TRBJ2-5, the V gene TRBV27, with TRBD1 matching over 10 bases. The trim removed 4 bases at V and 5 bases at J, leaving 4 bases unmatched. The CDR3 spans 14 residues. Germline V gives CDR1 MNHEY, CDR2 SMNVEV (reference sequence). CDR3 in amino acids: CASSSGQGKETQYF. CDR3 in DNA: TGTGCCAGCAGTTCGGGACAGGGGAAGGAGACCCAGTACTTC.

V usage is TRBV5-4 and J usage is TRBJ2-7, with 9 bases aligning to TRBD2. This CDR3 is built from 15 residues. V dropped 2 bases and J dropped 0; count of bases not matched to a gene: 3. Germline V lookup: CDR1 SGHNT, CDR2 YYREEE (reference sequence). CDR3 sequence: CASSLSGGSSYEQYF. The CDR3 nucleotides read TGTGCCAGCAGCTTAAGCGGGGGGAGCTCCTACGAGCAGTACTTC.